The 7 T cell receptor beta chains below were found in one sample sequenced in a study of CDR3 diversity in severe acne. TCRdb fed the PCR reads into MiXCR, producing one record per CDR3 protein. Of some 84,000 distinct CDR3 sequences in the sample, 51% are singletons; the top ten hold roughly an eighth. Sequencing was performed on blood. These receptors originate from a male donor in good health, without acne.

This clonotype was seen repeatedly, ten times or more. The genes are TRBV28 and TRBJ2-7, with TRBD1 as a possible D gene (6 bases). The CDR3 runs to 14 residues. V lost 5 bases, J lost 4 bases, and 15 bases lay in between. Germline V gene data show CDR1 as MDHEN and CDR2 as SYDVKM. CDR3 in DNA: TGTGCCAGCAGTGGTCAGGGGCTCGGGTACGAGCAGTACTTC. Translating it yields CASSGQGLGYEQYF. Supplemented by reference TRBV28 and TRBJ2-7, the full variable domain reads DVKVTQSSRYLVKRTGEKVFLECVQDMDHENMFWYRQDPGLGLRLIYFSYDVKMKEKGDIPEGYSVSREKKERFSLILESASTNQTSMYLCASSGQGLGYEQYFGPGTRLTVT.

This chain joins TRBV2 and TRBJ1-1; a possible D gene is TRBD1 (5 bases). CDR3 length equals 14 residues. The germline gives CDR1 SNHLY, CDR2 FYNNEI. V was clipped by 6 bases and J by 0 bases, with 11 bases between them. Here the CDR3 reads CASRRDGMNTEAFF. The CDR3 DNA is TGTGCCAGCAGGAGGGACGGGATGAACACTGAAGCTTTCTTT.

In its sample, this clonotype was seen a few times. The chain uses TRBV6-6 and TRBJ2-7; D perhaps matches TRBD1 (6 bases). The length of the CDR3 is 16 residues. Per the germline V gene, CDR1 is MNHNY and CDR2 is SVGAGI (reference sequence). Trimming removed 0 bases at V and 1 base at J, with 13 bases between. DNA for the CDR3: TGTGCCAGCAGTTACTCGGGCCCAGGGGATTCCTACGAGCAGTACTTC. Its protein product is CASSYSGPGDSYEQYF.

By its share, this clonotype is medium-sized. The chain joins TRBV10-3 to TRBJ1-1, with D unclear. This CDR3 is 12 amino acids long. Germline-derived CDR1 and CDR2 are ENHRY and SYGVKD. V was cut by 8 bases and J by 1 base, with 8 bases left in between. CDR3 sequence: CAIQAENTEAFF. The CDR3 bases are TGTGCCATCCAGGCGGAGAACACTGAAGCTTTCTTT.

The chain carries TRBV19 and TRBJ2-1; D unclear. V was shortened by 1 base and J by 5 bases, with 9 bases between the two germline ends. Germline V gene sequence: CDR1 LNHDA, CDR2 SQIVND (reference sequence). The CDR3 extends over 14 amino acids. The CDR3 DNA reads TGTGCCAGTAGTATAGGGCTATCCAACAATGAGCAGTTCTTC. It is translated as CASSIGLSNNEQFF.

The genes are TRBV7-9 and TRBJ2-7, with D hard to call. The CDR3 runs 16 residues. The germline V gene has CDR1 SEHNR and CDR2 FQNEAQ (reference sequence). Trimming took off 2 bases at V and 1 base at J, with 15 bases between the two ends. As DNA, the CDR3 is TGTGCCAGCAGCTTAACCTTGAGACGGCCTTCCTACGAGCAGTACTTC. It codes for CASSLTLRRPSYEQYF.

V is TRBV6-1 and J is TRBJ2-7; 7 bases match TRBD1. The CDR3 has 15 amino acids. V trimming: 5 bases; J trimming: 3 bases; junction bases outside the gene matches: 10. CDR1 is MNHNS, CDR2 SASEGT, per germline. The CDR3 loop reads CASSLPGQQNYEQYF. As DNA, the CDR3 is TGTGCCAGCAGTCTCCCGGGACAGCAGAACTACGAGCAGTACTTC.